The 17 T cell receptor beta chains reported below all come from one sample, sequenced in a study of blood T cell repertoires in COVID-19. TCRdb's table, derived via immunoSEQ multiplex PCR, lists solely in-frame clones and lacks some. The table has about 120,000 clones, 80% seen once. The specimen was peripheral blood. The receptors stem from a man between 65 and 80 years old with acute or convalescent COVID-19.

There are a few counts of this clone. The gene calls are TRBV5-1 and TRBJ2-1; D possibly corresponds to TRBD1 (7 bases). Per the germline V gene, CDR1 is SGHRS and CDR2 is YFSETQ. The CDR3 covers 16 residues. The germline V and J ends were trimmed by 1 base and 6 bases, with 17 bases remaining between them. The CDR3 here is CASSLRGTVPPNEQFF. The CDR3 nucleotides are TGCGCCAGCAGCTTGCGGGGGACAGTACCGCCCAATGAGCAGTTCTTC.

The rearrangement uses TRBV28 and TRBJ1-4, with D unclear. The CDR3 length is 14 residues. Germline V gene data show CDR1 as MDHEN and CDR2 as SYDVKM. V dropped 4 bases and J dropped 7 bases, with 13 bases sitting between them. The CDR3 protein is CASSSTNGGEKLFF. The DNA for the CDR3 is TGTGCCAGCAGTTCAACTAACGGCGGTGAAAAACTGTTTTTT. The complete variable domain, with remaining parts taken from reference TRBV28 and TRBJ1-4, reads DVKVTQSSRYLVKRTGEKVFLECVQDMDHENMFWYRQDPGLGLRLIYFSYDVKMKEKGDIPEGYSVSREKKERFSLILESASTNQTSMYLCASSSTNGGEKLFFGSGTQLSVL.

The count of this clone is one. The chain is built from TRBV5-1 and TRBJ1-4, with D perhaps TRBD1 (6 bases). Trimming pared 3 bases from V and 7 bases from J, leaving 13 bases between. Looked up from germline, CDR1 is SGHRS and CDR2 is YFSETQ. The CDR3 extends over 14 amino acids. Here the CDR3 DNA reads TGCGCCAGCAGCTGGGGCAGGGGTGGTGAAAAACTGTTTTTT. Translated, it gives CASSWGRGGEKLFF.

V usage is TRBV6-5 and J usage is TRBJ1-5, with 7 bases aligning to TRBD1. Germline V gene sequence: CDR1 MNHEY, CDR2 SVGAGI. CDR3 length equals 15 residues. The trim removed 5 bases at V and 1 base at J, leaving 5 bases unmatched. DNA for the CDR3: TGTGCCAGCAGTCGACAGGGTTTAAGCAATCAGCCCCAGCATTTT. Protein: CASSRQGLSNQPQHF.

This clone was seen a handful of times. CDR3: CASRGARSNQPQHF. CDR3 nucleotides: TGTGCCAGCAGAGGGGCCAGGAGCAATCAGCCCCAGCATTTT. This chain joins TRBV6-5 and TRBJ1-5; tentative D call: TRBD1 (5 bases). The CDR3 is 14 amino acids. CDR1 is MNHEY and CDR2 is SVGAGI in the germline V gene. The V and J ends lost 6 bases and 1 base respectively, with 10 bases between them.

This chain uses TRBV6-5 with TRBJ1-4; weak D call: TRBD1 (5 bases). Trimming shortened V by 10 bases and J by 7 bases, and 13 bases separated the two germline ends. CDR3 length equals 12 residues. Germline CDR1 MNHEY, CDR2 SVGAGI. CDR3 residues: CANRDFSEKLFF. For the CDR3, the DNA is TGTGCCAACCGGGACTTTTCTGAAAAACTGTTTTTT.

This sequence joins TRBV9 and TRBJ2-7; 10 bases are a match to TRBD2. The CDR3 length is 15 residues. The germline V gene encodes CDR1 SGDLS and CDR2 YYNGEE. J was trimmed by 3 bases and V by 0 bases; bases with no gene match: 3. This CDR3 is CASSVGTSGDYEQYF. CDR3 coding DNA: TGTGCCAGCAGCGTAGGAACTAGCGGGGACTACGAGCAGTACTTC.

The rearrangement joins TRBV9 to TRBJ1-1; the match to TRBD1 covers 7 bases. V shed 4 bases, J shed 3 bases, and the junction held 12 bases outside the gene matches. Looked up from germline, CDR1 is SGDLS and CDR2 is YYNGEE. The CDR3 spans 16 residues. CDR3: CASSPRQGSEDTEAFF. CDR3 DNA: TGTGCCAGCAGCCCCCGACAGGGAAGTGAGGACACTGAAGCTTTCTTT.

This chain links TRBV5-1 with TRBJ2-7, with 8 bases matching TRBD1. Germline CDR1 reads SGHRS; CDR2 reads YFSETQ. J was trimmed by 5 bases and V by 4 bases; bases with no gene match: 11. CDR3 length: 15 amino acids. The CDR3 DNA sequence: TGCGCCAGCAGCCCGCCGACAGGGGCTCAGGACGAGCAGTACTTC. Its translation: CASSPPTGAQDEQYF.

The V gene is TRBV19, the J gene TRBJ1-1; D is possibly TRBD1 (5 bases). Trimming took 4 bases from V and 4 from J, leaving 13 bases between them. Germline V gene sequence: CDR1 LNHDA, CDR2 SQIVND (reference sequence). The CDR3 spans 14 residues. This CDR3 reads CASSTQGTGTEAFF. The CDR3 region has the DNA TGTGCCAGTAGTACTCAGGGTACGGGCACTGAAGCTTTCTTT. The whole variable domain, filled in from reference TRBV19 and TRBJ1-1, reads DGGITQSPKYLFRKEGQNVTLSCEQNLNHDAMYWYRQDPGQGLRLIYYSQIVNDFQKGDIAEGYSVSREKKESFPLTVTSAQKNPTAFYLCASSTQGTGTEAFFGQGTRLTVV.

This clone was recorded a few times. This chain's CDR3 is CASSLGRSYEQYF. The CDR3, as DNA: TGTGCCAGCAGTTTGGGCAGATCATACGAGCAGTACTTC. The chain employs TRBV12-3 or TRBV12-4 and TRBJ2-7; no reliable D call. CDR3 size: 13 residues. Trimming left V 3 bases short and J 4 bases short, with 10 bases between.

The gene calls are TRBV28 and TRBJ2-5, with D hard to call. The V gene lost 4 bases and the J gene lost 7 bases, with 13 bases spanning the gap. Germline V gives CDR1 MDHEN, CDR2 SYDVKM. The CDR3 is 13 amino acids. CDR3: CASSWSTLGTQYF. The CDR3 DNA sequence: TGTGCCAGCAGTTGGTCGACACTTGGGACCCAGTACTTC.

This chain joins TRBV18 and TRBJ1-1; possibly TRBD1 for D (5 bases). Looked up from germline, CDR1 is KGHSH and CDR2 is LQKENI. Trimming shortened V by 1 base and J by 3 bases, and 12 bases separated the two germline ends. The CDR3 sequence is 15 residues long. The CDR3 loop is CASSPQGSLDTEAFF. CDR3 DNA sequence: TGTGCCAGCTCACCACAGGGGTCACTGGACACTGAAGCTTTCTTT.

This CDR3 reads CAWSQSGVLGGQYF. CDR3 nucleotides: TGTGCCTGGAGTCAGAGCGGGGTACTTGGCGGGCAGTACTTC. This chain connects TRBV30 to TRBJ2-7, with TRBD2 matching 7 bases. CDR3 size: 14 residues. Losses at the gene ends were 2 bases for V and 9 bases for J; bases not matched to a gene: 13. Germline assignment: CDR1 GTSNPN and CDR2 SVGIG (reference sequence).

In its sample, this clone was seen a few times. The chain combines TRBV7-9 with TRBJ2-3, with 9 bases matching TRBD1. The CDR3 runs to 16 residues. Trimming took 7 bases from V and 5 from J; bases not matched to a gene: 13. The germline gives CDR1 SEHNR, CDR2 FQNEAQ (reference sequence). As DNA, the CDR3 is TGTGCCAGCAAACACAGGGTACAGGGGGCGAGAGATACGCAGTATTTT. Protein: CASKHRVQGARDTQYF.

The rearrangement joins TRBV3-1 (or the pseudogene TRBV3-2) to TRBJ2-2, with 13 bases fitting TRBD2. The ends lost 5 bases at V and 1 base at J; junction bases unmatched: 4. This CDR3 spans 17 amino acids. CDR1 and CDR2 from the germline V gene are LGHDT and YNNKEL (reference sequence). The CDR3 region is CASSKTSGGMNTGELFF. The CDR3 DNA sequence: TGTGCCAGCAGCAAGACTAGCGGGGGGATGAACACCGGGGAGCTGTTTTTT.

This CDR3 reads CASSANTGIGANVLTF. The CDR3 DNA follows: TGTGCCAGCAGTGCCAACACAGGGATTGGGGCCAACGTCCTGACTTTC. The rearrangement uses TRBV6-1 and TRBJ2-6, with D possibly TRBD1 on 6 matching bases. Germline CDR1 MNHNS, CDR2 SASEGT. The V end was cut by 4 bases, the J end by 3 bases, with 13 bases between. The CDR3 is made up of 16 amino acids.